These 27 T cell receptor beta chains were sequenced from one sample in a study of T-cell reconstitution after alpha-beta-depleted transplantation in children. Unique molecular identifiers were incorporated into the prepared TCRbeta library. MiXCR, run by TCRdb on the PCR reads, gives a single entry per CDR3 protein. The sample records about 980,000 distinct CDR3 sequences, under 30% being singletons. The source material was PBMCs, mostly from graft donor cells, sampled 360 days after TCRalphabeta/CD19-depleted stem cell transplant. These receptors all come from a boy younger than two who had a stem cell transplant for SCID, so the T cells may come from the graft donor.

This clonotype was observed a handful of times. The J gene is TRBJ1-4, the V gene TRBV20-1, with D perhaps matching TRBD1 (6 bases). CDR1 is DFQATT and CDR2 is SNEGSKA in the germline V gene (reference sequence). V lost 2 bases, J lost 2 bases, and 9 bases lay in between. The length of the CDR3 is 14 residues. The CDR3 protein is CSARQGLTNEKLFF. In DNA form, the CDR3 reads TGCAGTGCTAGACAGGGGTTGACTAATGAAAAACTGTTTTTT.

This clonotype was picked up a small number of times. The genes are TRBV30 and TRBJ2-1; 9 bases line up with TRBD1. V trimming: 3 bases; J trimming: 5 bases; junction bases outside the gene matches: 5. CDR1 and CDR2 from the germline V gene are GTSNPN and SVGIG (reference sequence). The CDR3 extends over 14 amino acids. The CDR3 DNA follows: TGTGCCTGGAGCGAGGGACAGGGCCACAATGAGCAGTTCTTC. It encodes CAWSEGQGHNEQFF.

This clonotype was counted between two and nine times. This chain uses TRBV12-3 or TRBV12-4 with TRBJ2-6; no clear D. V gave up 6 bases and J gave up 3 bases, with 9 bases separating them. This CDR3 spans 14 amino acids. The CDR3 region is CASRERHGANVLTF. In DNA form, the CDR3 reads TGTGCCAGCAGGGAGAGGCATGGGGCCAACGTCCTGACTTTC.

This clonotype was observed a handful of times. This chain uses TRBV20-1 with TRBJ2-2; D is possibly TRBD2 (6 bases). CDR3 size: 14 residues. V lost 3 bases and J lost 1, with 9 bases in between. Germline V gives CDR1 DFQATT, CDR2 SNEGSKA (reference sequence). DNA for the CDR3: TGCAGTGCTAGTAGGAGGGGGAACACCGGGGAGCTGTTTTTT. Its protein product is CSASRRGNTGELFF.

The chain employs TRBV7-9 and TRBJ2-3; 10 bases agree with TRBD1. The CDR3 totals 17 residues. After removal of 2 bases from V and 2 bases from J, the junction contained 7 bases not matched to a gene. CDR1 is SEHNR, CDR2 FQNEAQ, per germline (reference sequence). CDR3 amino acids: CASSLRDRGPLTDTQYF. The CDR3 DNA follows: TGTGCCAGCAGCTTACGGGACAGGGGTCCCCTCACAGATACGCAGTATTTT.

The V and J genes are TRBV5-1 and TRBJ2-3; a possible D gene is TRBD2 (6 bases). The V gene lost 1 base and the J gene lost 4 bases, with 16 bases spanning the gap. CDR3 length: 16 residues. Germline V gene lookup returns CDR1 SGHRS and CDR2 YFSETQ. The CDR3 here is CASSLNPSRESDTQYF. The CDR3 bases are TGCGCCAGCAGCTTGAATCCTAGCCGGGAGTCAGATACGCAGTATTTT.

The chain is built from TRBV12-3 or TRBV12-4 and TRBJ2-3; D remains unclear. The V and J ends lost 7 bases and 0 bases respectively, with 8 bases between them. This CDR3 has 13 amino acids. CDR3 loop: CASTKYSTDTQYF. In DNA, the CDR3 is TGTGCCAGCACCAAGTATAGCACAGATACGCAGTATTTT.

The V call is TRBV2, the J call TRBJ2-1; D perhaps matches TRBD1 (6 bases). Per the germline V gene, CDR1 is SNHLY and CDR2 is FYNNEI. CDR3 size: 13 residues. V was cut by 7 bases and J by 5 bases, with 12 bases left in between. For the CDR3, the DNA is TGTGCCAGCACCTCGGACAGAGACAATGAGCAGTTCTTC. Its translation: CASTSDRDNEQFF.

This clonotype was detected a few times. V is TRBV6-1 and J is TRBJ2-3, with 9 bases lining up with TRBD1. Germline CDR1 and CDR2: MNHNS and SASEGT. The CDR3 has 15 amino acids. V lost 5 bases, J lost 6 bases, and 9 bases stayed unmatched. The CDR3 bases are TGTGCCAGCAGTCGCCCCGGGACAGGGTCGGATACGCAGTATTTT. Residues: CASSRPGTGSDTQYF.

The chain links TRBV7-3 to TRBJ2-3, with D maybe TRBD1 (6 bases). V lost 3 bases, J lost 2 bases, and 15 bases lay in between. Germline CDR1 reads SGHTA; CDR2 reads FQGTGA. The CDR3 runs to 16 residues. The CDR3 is CASSLGGQFLTDTQYF. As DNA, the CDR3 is TGTGCCAGCAGCTTGGGCGGACAGTTCCTCACAGATACGCAGTATTTT.

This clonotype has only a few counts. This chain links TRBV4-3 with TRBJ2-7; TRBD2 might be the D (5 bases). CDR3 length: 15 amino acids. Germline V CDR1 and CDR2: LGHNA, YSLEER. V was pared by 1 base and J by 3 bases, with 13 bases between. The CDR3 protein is CASSQVTGSLYEQYF. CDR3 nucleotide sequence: TGCGCCAGCAGCCAAGTTACGGGATCACTCTACGAGCAGTACTTC.

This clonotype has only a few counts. The CDR3 spells CASSSQTTARTDTQYF. In DNA form, the CDR3 reads TGTGCCAGCAGTTCGCAGACTACCGCCCGCACAGATACGCAGTATTTT. This chain joins TRBV6-2 or TRBV6-3 and TRBJ2-3; D is possibly TRBD2 (5 bases). The CDR3 totals 16 residues. V lost 4 bases, J lost 1 base, and 15 bases lay in between. CDR1 is MNHEY and CDR2 is SVGEGT in the germline V gene.

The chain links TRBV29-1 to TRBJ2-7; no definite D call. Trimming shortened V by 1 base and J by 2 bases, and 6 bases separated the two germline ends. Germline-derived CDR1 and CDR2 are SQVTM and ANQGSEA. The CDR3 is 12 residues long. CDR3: CSVEAQPYEQYF. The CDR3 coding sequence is TGCAGCGTTGAAGCACAACCCTACGAGCAGTACTTC.

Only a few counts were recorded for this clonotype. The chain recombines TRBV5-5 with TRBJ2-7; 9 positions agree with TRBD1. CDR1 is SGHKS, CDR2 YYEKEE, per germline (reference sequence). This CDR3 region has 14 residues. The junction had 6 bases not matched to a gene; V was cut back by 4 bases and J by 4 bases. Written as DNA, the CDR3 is TGTGCCAGCAGCGGGGGACAGGGAGTATACGAGCAGTACTTC. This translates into CASSGGQGVYEQYF.

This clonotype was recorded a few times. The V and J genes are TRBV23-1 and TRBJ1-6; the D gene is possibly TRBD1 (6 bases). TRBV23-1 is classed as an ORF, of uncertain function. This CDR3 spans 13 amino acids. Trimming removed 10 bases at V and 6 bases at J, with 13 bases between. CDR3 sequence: CAIPQGCNSPLHF. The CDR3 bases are TGCGCCATCCCACAGGGTTGTAATTCACCCCTCCACTTT.

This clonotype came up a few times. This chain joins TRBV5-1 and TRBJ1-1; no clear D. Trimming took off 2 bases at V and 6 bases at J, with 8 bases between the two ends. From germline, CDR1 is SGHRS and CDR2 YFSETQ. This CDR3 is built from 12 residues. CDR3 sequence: CASSFGEAEAFF. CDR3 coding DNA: TGCGCCAGCAGCTTCGGGGAGGCTGAAGCTTTCTTT.

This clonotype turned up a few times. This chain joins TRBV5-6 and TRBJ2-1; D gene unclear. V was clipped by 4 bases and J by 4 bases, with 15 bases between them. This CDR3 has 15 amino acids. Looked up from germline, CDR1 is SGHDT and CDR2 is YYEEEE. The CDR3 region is CASSPRTAIYNEQFF. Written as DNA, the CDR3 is TGTGCCAGCAGCCCCCGGACGGCCATATACAATGAGCAGTTCTTC.

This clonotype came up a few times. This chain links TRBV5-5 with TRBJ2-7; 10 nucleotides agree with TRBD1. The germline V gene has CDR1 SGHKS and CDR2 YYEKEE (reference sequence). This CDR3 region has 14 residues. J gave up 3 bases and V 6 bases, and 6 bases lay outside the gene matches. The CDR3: CASNKDRGLYEQYF. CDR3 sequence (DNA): TGTGCCAGCAACAAAGACAGGGGGCTCTACGAGCAGTACTTC. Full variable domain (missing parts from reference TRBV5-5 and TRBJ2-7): DAGVTQSPTHLIKTRGQQVTLRCSPISGHKSVSWYQQVLGQGPQFIFQYYEKEERGRGNFPDRFSARQFPNYSSELNVNALLLGDSALYLCASNKDRGLYEQYFGPGTRLTVT.

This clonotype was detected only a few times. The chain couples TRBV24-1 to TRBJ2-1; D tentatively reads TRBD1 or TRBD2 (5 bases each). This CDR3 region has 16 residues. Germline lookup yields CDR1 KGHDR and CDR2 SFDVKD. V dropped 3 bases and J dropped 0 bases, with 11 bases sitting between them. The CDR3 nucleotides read TGTGCCACCAGTGATGGGACGTCGAGCTCCTACAATGAGCAGTTCTTC. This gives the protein CATSDGTSSSYNEQFF.

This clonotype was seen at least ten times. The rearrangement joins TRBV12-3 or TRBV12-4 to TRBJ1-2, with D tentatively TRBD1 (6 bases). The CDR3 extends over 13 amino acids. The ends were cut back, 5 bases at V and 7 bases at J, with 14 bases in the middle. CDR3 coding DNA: TGTGCCAGCAGTCTCACAGGGTCTGGTGGCTACACCTTC. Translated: CASSLTGSGGYTF.

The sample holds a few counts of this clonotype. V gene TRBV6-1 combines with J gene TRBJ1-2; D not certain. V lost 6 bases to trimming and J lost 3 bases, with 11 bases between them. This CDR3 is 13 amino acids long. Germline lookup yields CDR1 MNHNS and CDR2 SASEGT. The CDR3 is CASRPTAHYGYTF. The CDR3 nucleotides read TGTGCCAGCAGACCTACAGCTCACTATGGCTACACCTTC.

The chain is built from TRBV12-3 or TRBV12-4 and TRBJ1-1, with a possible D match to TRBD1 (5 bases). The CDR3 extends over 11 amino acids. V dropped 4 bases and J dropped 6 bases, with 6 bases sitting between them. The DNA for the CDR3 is TGTGCCAGCAGTTGGGGCTCTGAAGCTTTCTTT. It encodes CASSWGSEAFF.

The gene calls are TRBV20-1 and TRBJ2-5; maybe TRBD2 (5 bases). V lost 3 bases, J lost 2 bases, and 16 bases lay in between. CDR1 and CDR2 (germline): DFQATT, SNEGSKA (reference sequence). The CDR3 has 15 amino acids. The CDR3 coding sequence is TGCAGTGCTAGCCATCACTTGAGGGCTCAAGAGACCCAGTACTTC. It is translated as CSASHHLRAQETQYF.

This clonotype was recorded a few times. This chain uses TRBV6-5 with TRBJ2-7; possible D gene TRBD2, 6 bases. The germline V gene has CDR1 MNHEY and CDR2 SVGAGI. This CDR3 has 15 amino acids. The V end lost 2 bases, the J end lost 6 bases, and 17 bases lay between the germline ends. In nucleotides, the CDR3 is TGTGCCAGCAGTTACCGGCTCGGGAGAACAGGCGAGCAGTACTTC. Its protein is CASSYRLGRTGEQYF.

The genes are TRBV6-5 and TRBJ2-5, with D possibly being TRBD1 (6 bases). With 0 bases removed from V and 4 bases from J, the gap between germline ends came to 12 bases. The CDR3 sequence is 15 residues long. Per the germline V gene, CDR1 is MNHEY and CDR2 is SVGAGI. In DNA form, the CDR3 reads TGTGCCAGCAGTTACTCGACAGGATTAGGAGAGACCCAGTACTTC. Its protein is CASSYSTGLGETQYF.

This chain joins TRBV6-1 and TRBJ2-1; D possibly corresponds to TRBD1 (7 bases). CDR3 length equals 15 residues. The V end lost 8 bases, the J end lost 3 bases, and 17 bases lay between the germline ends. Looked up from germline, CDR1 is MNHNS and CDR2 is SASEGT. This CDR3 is CASPPTRGVYNEQFF. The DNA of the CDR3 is TGTGCCAGCCCCCCGACCAGGGGGGTCTACAATGAGCAGTTCTTC.

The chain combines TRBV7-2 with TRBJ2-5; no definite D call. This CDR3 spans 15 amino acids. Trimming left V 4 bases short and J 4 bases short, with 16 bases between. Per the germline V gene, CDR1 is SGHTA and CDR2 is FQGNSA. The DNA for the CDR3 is TGTGCCAGCAGCTCCCAACTCAACTGGGGAGAGACCCAGTACTTC. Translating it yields CASSSQLNWGETQYF.